This TCR beta chain is drawn from a study of T cells after posttransplantation cyclophosphamide. This CDR3 region has 14 residues. Germline lookup yields CDR1 SGDLS and CDR2 YYNGEE. Trimming removed 7 bases from V and 7 bases from J, with 18 bases in between. Assay used: immunoSEQ multiplex PCR; TCRdb lists only in-frame clones, some missing. In the table there are about 22,000 clones, approximately 97% of which are singletons. Cells defined as naive were viable CD3+CD4+ or CD3+CD8+ and CCR7+CD45RA+CD45RO-CD95-CD27+CD28+. The chain employs TRBV9 and TRBJ2-1; D is possibly TRBD2 (5 bases). This clonotype was obtained from a man aged 45-60 years in good health, CMV-negative, and a related stem cell transplant donor. The source material was naive CD4+ T cells sorted from PBMCs. Here the CDR3 DNA reads TGTGCCAGCGGCACCTTGGGGAGCAGTAATGAGCAGTTCTTC. It translates to CASGTLGSSNEQFF.